This is a list of T cell receptor beta chains from one sample in a study of T cells in Graves' hyperthyroidism and ophthalmopathy. One entry per CDR3 protein, called by TCRdb with MiXCR from the multiplex PCR reads. The sample records fewer than 300,000 distinct CDR3 sequences, roughly 15% being singletons. The source material was blood. These receptors came from a woman aged 45 to 65 with Graves' hyperthyroidism that later progressed to Graves' ophthalmopathy. Each CDR3 is given with its conserved first and last residue. Fields, in order: D gene, J gene, clone size, V gene, CDR3 DNA, CDR3 protein. The D gene is left open where the match is weak. Only part of the rows carry a size: once, few, many, or a class if the clone is expanded.

>TRBD1|TRBJ1-1|many|TRBV5-6
TGTGCCAGCAGCCGCAGGGGGCCCGACACTGAAGCTTTCTTT
CASSRRGPDTEAFF
>-|TRBJ2-1|many|TRBV11-2
TGTGCCAGCAGCTTATGGGGTTCCTCCTACAATGAGCAGTTCTTC
CASSLWGSSYNEQFF
>-|TRBJ2-1|few|TRBV20-1
TGCAGTGCTACGGCGGGAACGTTAAATGAGCAGTTCTTC
CSATAGTLNEQFF
>TRBD1|TRBJ2-7|-|TRBV11-2
TGTGCCAGCAGCTTAGATGGGACAGGCTTCTACGAGCAGTACTTC
CASSLDGTGFYEQYF
>-|TRBJ2-7|-|TRBV3-1
TGTGCCAGCAGCCACACAAGGACCCAGGGAGCCTACGAGCAGTACTTC
CASSHTRTQGAYEQYF
>-|TRBJ2-1|-|TRBV7-6
TGTGCCAGCAGCGAAACCCAGGTGGGCTCCTACAATGAGCAGTTCTTC
CASSETQVGSYNEQFF
>TRBD1|TRBJ2-7|many|TRBV2
TGTGCCAGCGGTGGACAGGCGGCGAGAGGGGTCTCCTACGAGCAGTACTTC
CASGGQAARGVSYEQYF
>TRBD2|TRBJ2-5|few|TRBV5-1
TGCGCCAGCAGCCCCTATAGCGGGAGGCCTCAAGAGACCCAGTACTTC
CASSPYSGRPQETQYF
>-|TRBJ1-2|-|TRBV5-1
TGCGCCAGCAGCTTGATTCGGGAGTATGGCTACACCTTC
CASSLIREYGYTF
>-|TRBJ2-3|few|TRBV10-3
TGTGCCATCAGTGAGCCGACCCAGATCACAGATACGCAGTATTTT
CAISEPTQITDTQYF
>-|TRBJ2-7|many|TRBV3-1
TGTGCCAGCAGCCTAAGGCGTGGCGAGCAGTACTTC
CASSLRRGEQYF
>TRBD2|TRBJ2-1|few|TRBV2
TGTGCCAGCCGGCGGACTAGCGGGGTATACAATGAGCAGTTCTTC
CASRRTSGVYNEQFF
>TRBD2|TRBJ2-1|many|TRBV6-5
TGTGCCAGCAGTTACTCGACGAGCGGGATCTCCTACAATGAGCAGTTCTTC
CASSYSTSGISYNEQFF
>-|TRBJ2-2|-|TRBV7-3
TGTGCCAGCAGCTCCCATGGTGGGGGCGTTGGCAACACCGGGGAGCTGTTTTTT
CASSSHGGGVGNTGELFF
>-|TRBJ1-2|-|TRBV29-1
TGCAGCGGGGTGGTTCATAACTATGGCTACACCTTC
CSGVVHNYGYTF
>-|TRBJ2-3|few|TRBV28
TGTGCCAGCAATTTCGGGATAGCGGCGCAAGTCGTCACAGATACGCAGTATTTT
CASNFGIAAQVVTDTQYF
>-|TRBJ2-7|few|TRBV7-9
TGTGCCAGCAGCTTAGGTCTTCGGCAGGGGCTAGAAAACCCCCACGAGCAGTACTTC
CASSLGLRQGLENPHEQYF
>-|TRBJ1-5|many|TRBV10-3
TGTGCCATCAGTCACCAGTGCCCAAGCAATCAGCCCCAGCATTTT
CAISHQCPSNQPQHF
>-|TRBJ1-2|many|TRBV28
TGTGCCAGCAGTGATATCTATGGCTACACCTTC
CASSDIYGYTF
>-|TRBJ1-5|-|TRBV9
TGTGCCAGCAGCGAGGGCCCTGGTTCAGACCAGCCCCAGCATTTT
CASSEGPGSDQPQHF
>-|TRBJ2-5|-|TRBV7-9
TGTGCCAGCAGCTTGGGGTCTCGTCAGTACTTC
CASSLGSRQYF
>-|TRBJ2-7|many|TRBV28
TGTGCCAGCAGTACCTACGAGCAGTACTTC
CASSTYEQYF
>-|TRBJ1-1|many|TRBV5-1
TGCGCCAGCAGCTCCGGATACATGAACACTGAAGCTTTCTTT
CASSSGYMNTEAFF
>-|TRBJ1-1|many|TRBV9
TGTGCCAGCAGCGTAGAACCAGCACGAGTGAGCACTGAAGCTTTCTTT
CASSVEPARVSTEAFF
>TRBD2|TRBJ2-2|many|TRBV6-2/TRBV6-3
TGTGCCAGCACCACTTTAGCGGGAGTGGGAACCGGGGAGCTGTTTTTT
CASTTLAGVGTGELFF